This T cell receptor (beta chain) was identified in a study of identical twins. Study observations and caveats: Less excess twin sharing appeared in beta out-of-frame sequences. Conclusions relied on cross-sectional statistical analysis, not following the same donors.

Template switching added a universal primer binding site, and final cDNA carried unique molecular identifiers. Using its own MiXCR run on the 5' RACE reads, TCRdb lists one record per CDR3 protein. The data show fewer than 650,000 distinct CDR3 sequences, about 7.6% seen once. Healthy Caucasian individuals made up all the donors. This CDR3 has 12 amino acids. Trimming shortened V by 5 bases and J by 4 bases, and 11 bases separated the two germline ends. The germline V gene has CDR1 DFQATT and CDR2 SNEGSKA (reference sequence). This clonotype has a count of ten or more. Antigen unknown. These data were also filed under a second study, of yellow fever vaccine responses in identical twins.

This receptor was obtained from a woman between 18 and 29 years old in good health. This chain links TRBV20-1 with TRBJ2-5, with D possibly matching TRBD1 (6 bases). Sequenced material: PBMCs. CDR3 sequence: CSASPGVETQYF. The CDR3 coding sequence is TGCAGTGCTTCTCCAGGGGTAGAGACCCAGTACTTC.